The 6 T cell receptor beta chains reported below all come from one sample, sequenced in a study of cytomegalovirus exposure and HLA in healthy donors. Primers for the PCR totalled 60 Vbeta and 13 Jbeta. Only in-frame clones appear in the TCRdb table, and some are missing; sequencing was by immunoSEQ multiplex PCR. The sample shows 250,000 to 350,000 clones, roughly two thirds of them seen only once. Sample: PBMCs. All receptors come from a female donor in good health and CMV-seronegative.

J is TRBJ2-3 and V is TRBV9; possibly TRBD2 for D (5 bases). The V gene's germline CDR1 is SGDLS and CDR2 YYNGEE. The ends were cut back, 0 bases at V and 1 base at J, with 9 bases in the middle. The CDR3 totals 15 residues. The CDR3 reads CASSVGGRGTDTQYF. The CDR3 DNA reads TGTGCCAGCAGCGTAGGCGGGCGGGGCACAGATACGCAGTATTTT.

This clone turned up a few times. The V and J genes are TRBV5-1 and TRBJ1-2; 8 bases are shared with TRBD1. V trimming: 4 bases; J trimming: 7 bases; junction bases outside the gene matches: 6. Germline CDR1 is SGHRS and CDR2 is YFSETQ. The CDR3 is 13 residues long. The CDR3 DNA reads as TGCGCCAGCAGCCCGCAGGGGGCGGGTGGCTACACCTTC. Its translation is CASSPQGAGGYTF. The whole variable domain, filled in from reference TRBV5-1 and TRBJ1-2, reads KAGVTQTPRYLIKTRGQQVTLSCSPISGHRSVSWYQQTPGQGLQFLFEYFSETQRNKGNFPGRFSGRQFSNSRSEMNVSTLELGDSALYLCASSPQGAGGYTFGSGTRLTVV.

The V call is TRBV6-1, the J call TRBJ2-7; D is possibly TRBD1 (6 bases). Per germline, CDR1 MNHNS and CDR2 SASEGT. Trimming stripped 4 bases from V and 2 bases from J, with 9 bases between. This CDR3 has 13 residues. The DNA of the CDR3 is TGTGCCAGCAGTGCTAACAGGGCCTACGAGCAGTACTTC. Protein sequence: CASSANRAYEQYF.

This clone is medium-sized in the sample. The gene calls are TRBV19 and TRBJ2-5, with D perhaps matching TRBD1 (5 bases). The CDR3 runs 16 residues. V dropped 5 bases and J dropped 5 bases, with 21 bases sitting between them. Per the germline V gene, CDR1 is LNHDA and CDR2 is SQIVND (reference sequence). CDR3 nucleotide sequence: TGTGCCAGTAGTCTAAGAGTCGGACACCCGAAGGAGACCCAGTACTTC. Translated: CASSLRVGHPKETQYF.

The CDR3 loop reads CASSLDSGAGELFF. The CDR3 DNA follows: TGTGCCAGCAGCCTCGATAGCGGAGCCGGGGAGCTGTTTTTT. The V and J genes are TRBV5-4 and TRBJ2-2; a weak D match, TRBD2 (6 bases). This CDR3 comprises 14 residues. The germline V gene encodes CDR1 SGHNT and CDR2 YYREEE (reference sequence). The ends were cut back, 4 bases at V and 6 bases at J, with 13 bases in the middle.

This chain connects TRBV4-2 to TRBJ1-3; 10 nucleotides agree with TRBD1. CDR1 LGHNA and CDR2 YNFKEQ come from the germline V gene. The CDR3 runs 16 residues. Trimming took 1 base from V and 8 from J; bases not matched to a gene: 8. The CDR3 protein is CASSQGTGGPSDTIYF. The DNA of the CDR3 is TGTGCCAGCAGCCAAGGGACAGGGGGTCCCTCGGACACCATATATTTT.